This T cell receptor beta chain was obtained from a study of blood T cell repertoires in COVID-19. Study in general: Symptom resolution, clearance, or two negative PCRs marked donors in Cohort 3 as recovered. PBMCs, B-cell-depleted T cells, or T cells provided the cDNA or gDNA that made up the material.

Per germline, CDR1 SGHAT and CDR2 FQNNGV. The CDR3 extends over 14 amino acids. V lost 3 bases and J 7 bases, leaving 12 bases between the germline ends. In the original processing: Reference gene primer amplification gave nucleated cell count estimates. The data were produced by immunoSEQ multiplex PCR, yet TCRdb's version contains in-frame clones alone and is incomplete. Clone size and the V and J calls come from that table; the DNA yielded D and trimming. The table lists roughly 340,000 clones, around 87% of them singletons, with around 1.9% in the top ten. Participant age was about 18 to 89 years, and participants resided in around 24 US areas.

The sequence was obtained from a man aged 35 to 55 in a cohort exposed to, infected with or recovered from COVID-19 (not recorded which). Sequenced material: PBMCs or T cells enriched from blood (not recorded which). The chain carries TRBV11-2 and TRBJ1-4; maybe TRBD1 (5 bases). The DNA of the CDR3 is TGTGCCAGCAGCTTGATGGGGCATAGTGAAAAACTGTTTTTT. It translates to CASSLMGHSEKLFF.